This T cell receptor beta chain stems from a study of control samples from healthy donors and cancer patients. Clones were read by immunoSEQ multiplex PCR, and TCRdb kept only the in-frame ones, dropping some. This table has around 140,000 clones, under 90% appearing once. Germline loops: CDR1 KGHDR, CDR2 SFDVKD. The CDR3 spans 15 residues. Germline trimming cut 2 bases from V and 7 bases from J; bases unmatched to any gene: 7. This clone was detected once. This chain links TRBV24-1 with TRBJ2-1; 7 bases are a match to TRBD2. The source is a man aged 50 or older with head and neck cancer. Specimen: PBMCs. The DNA of the CDR3 is TGTGCCACCAGTGATTCCCGCGGGGGTGGGAATGAGCAGTTCTTC. Residues: CATSDSRGGGNEQFF.